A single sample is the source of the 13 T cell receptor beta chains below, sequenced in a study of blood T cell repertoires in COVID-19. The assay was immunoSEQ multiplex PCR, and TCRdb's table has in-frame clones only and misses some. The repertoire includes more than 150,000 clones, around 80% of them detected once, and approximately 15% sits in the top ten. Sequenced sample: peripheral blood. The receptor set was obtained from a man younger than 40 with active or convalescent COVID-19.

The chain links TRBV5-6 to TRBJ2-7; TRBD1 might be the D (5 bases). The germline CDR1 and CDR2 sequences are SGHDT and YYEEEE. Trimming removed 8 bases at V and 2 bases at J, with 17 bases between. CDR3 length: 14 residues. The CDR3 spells CARRIREWAYEQYF. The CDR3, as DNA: TGTGCCAGACGAATCAGGGAATGGGCCTACGAGCAGTACTTC.

CDR3 residues: CATSDSTALSGNTIYF. The CDR3 coding sequence is TGTGCCACCAGTGATTCAACAGCTCTCTCTGGAAACACCATATATTTT. The rearrangement uses TRBV24-1 and TRBJ1-3; unclear D gene. The CDR3 is 16 amino acids. Germline V gene lookup returns CDR1 KGHDR and CDR2 SFDVKD. Trimming took off 2 bases at V and 0 bases at J, with 10 bases between the two ends.

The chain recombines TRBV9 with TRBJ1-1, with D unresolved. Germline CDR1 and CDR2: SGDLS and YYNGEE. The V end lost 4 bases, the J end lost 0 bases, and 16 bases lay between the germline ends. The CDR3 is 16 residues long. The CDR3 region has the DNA TGTGCCAGCAGCCCGAGGGCAGGTGAGATGAACACTGAAGCTTTCTTT. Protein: CASSPRAGEMNTEAFF.

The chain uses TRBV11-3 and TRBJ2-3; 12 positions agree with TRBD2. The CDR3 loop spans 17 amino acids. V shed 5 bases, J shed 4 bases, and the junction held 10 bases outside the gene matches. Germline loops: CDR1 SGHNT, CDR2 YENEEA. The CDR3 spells CASSNPKTSGSADTQYF. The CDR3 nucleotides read TGTGCCAGCAGCAACCCTAAGACTAGCGGGAGTGCAGATACGCAGTATTTT.

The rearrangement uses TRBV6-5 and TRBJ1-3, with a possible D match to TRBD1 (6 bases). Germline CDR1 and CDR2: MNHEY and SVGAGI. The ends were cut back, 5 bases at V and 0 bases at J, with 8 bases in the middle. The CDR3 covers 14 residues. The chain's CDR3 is CASSKQGSGNTIYF. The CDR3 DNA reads TGTGCCAGCAGTAAACAGGGCTCTGGAAACACCATATATTTT.

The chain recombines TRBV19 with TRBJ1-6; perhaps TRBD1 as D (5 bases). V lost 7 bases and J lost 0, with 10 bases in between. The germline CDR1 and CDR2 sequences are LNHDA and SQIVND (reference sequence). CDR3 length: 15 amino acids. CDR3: CASTPDSSYNSPLHF. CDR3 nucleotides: TGTGCCAGTACCCCCGACAGCTCCTATAATTCACCCCTCCACTTT.

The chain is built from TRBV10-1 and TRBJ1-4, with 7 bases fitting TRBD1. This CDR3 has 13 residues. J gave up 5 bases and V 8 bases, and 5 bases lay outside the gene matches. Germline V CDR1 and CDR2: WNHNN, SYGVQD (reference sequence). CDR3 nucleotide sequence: TGCGCCAGCTCGACAGGGAGGAATGAAAAACTGTTTTTT. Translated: CASSTGRNEKLFF.

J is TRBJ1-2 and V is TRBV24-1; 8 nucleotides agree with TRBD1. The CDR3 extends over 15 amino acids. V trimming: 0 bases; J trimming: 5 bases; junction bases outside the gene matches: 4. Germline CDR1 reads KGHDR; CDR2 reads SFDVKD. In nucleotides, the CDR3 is TGTGCCACCAGTGATTTGCAGGGGGCGGAATATGGCTACACCTTC. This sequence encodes CATSDLQGAEYGYTF.

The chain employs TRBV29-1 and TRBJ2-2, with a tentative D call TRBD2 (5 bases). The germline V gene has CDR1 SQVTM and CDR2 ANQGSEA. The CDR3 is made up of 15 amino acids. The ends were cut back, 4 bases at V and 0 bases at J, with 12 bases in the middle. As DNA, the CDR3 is TGCAGCGTTGTAGTGGCAGCGGCGAACACCGGGGAGCTGTTTTTT. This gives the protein CSVVVAAANTGELFF.

The CDR3 bases are TGTGCCAGCAGCCTCCAGTCCAACACCGGGGAGCTGTTTTTT. Protein: CASSLQSNTGELFF. The genes are TRBV7-2 and TRBJ2-2; D unclear. Per germline, CDR1 SGHTA and CDR2 FQGNSA. The CDR3 length is 14 residues. V lost 5 bases, J lost 2 bases, and 9 bases lay in between.

CDR3 nucleotide sequence: TGTGCCAGCAGCTTGCGACTAGCGGGGGACGAGCAGTACTTC. Translation: CASSLRLAGDEQYF. The chain couples TRBV5-4 to TRBJ2-7; 12 positions match TRBD2. This CDR3 region has 14 residues. Per the germline V gene, CDR1 is SGHNT and CDR2 is YYREEE (reference sequence). V lost 1 base to trimming and J lost 5 bases; unmatched junction nucleotides: 1. The whole variable domain, remainder taken from reference TRBV5-4 and TRBJ2-7, is ETGVTQSPTHLIKTRGQQVTLRCSSQSGHNTVSWYQQALGQGPQFIFQYYREEENGRGNFPPRFSGLQFPNYSSELNVNALELDDSALYLCASSLRLAGDEQYFGPGTRLTVT.

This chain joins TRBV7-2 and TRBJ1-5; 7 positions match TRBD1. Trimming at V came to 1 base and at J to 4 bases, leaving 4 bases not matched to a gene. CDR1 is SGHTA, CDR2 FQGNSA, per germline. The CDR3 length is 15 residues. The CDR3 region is CASSLGGRGNQPQHF. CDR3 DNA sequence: TGTGCCAGCAGCTTAGGTGGCAGGGGGAATCAGCCCCAGCATTTT.

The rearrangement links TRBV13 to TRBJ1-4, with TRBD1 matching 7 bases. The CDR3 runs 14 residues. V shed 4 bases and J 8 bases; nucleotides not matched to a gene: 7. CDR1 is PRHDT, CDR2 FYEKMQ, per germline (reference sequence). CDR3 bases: TGTGCCAGCAGCTATGGGGACAGTCGGGAAAAACTGTTTTTT. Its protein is CASSYGDSREKLFF.